This record concerns one T cell receptor beta chain sequence. The antigen remains undetermined. The method was immunoSEQ multiplex PCR; TCRdb's version includes in-frame clones alone and lacks a portion of them. Here the sample spans about 79,000 clones, about 95% being singletons. This specimen belongs to a study of OX40 agonist ivuxolimab in advanced cancers. In the study overall: It was permissible to have had prior anti-PD-1, anti-PD-L1 or anti-CTLA-4 therapy, and around 40% had some.

Study observations and caveats: Relative to CD4+, CD8+ T cells held more expanded clones on average. Antigen specificity was not determined for the expanded peripheral T cells.

Sequencing was performed on CD4+ or CD8+ T cells sorted from blood, taken in a trial of the OX40 agonist ivuxolimab. This sequence was found in an adult with an advanced solid tumor such as melanoma, head and neck, liver or kidney cancer.

The CDR3 reads CASSLSASGEGTQYF. CDR3 DNA sequence: TGTGCCAGCAGTTTAAGCGCTAGCGGCGAGGGTACGCAGTATTTT. The chain is built from TRBV27 and TRBJ2-3; 7 bases are shared with TRBD2. The CDR3 sequence is 15 residues long. J gave up 8 bases and V 2 bases, and 10 bases lay outside the gene matches. CDR1 is MNHEY and CDR2 is SMNVEV in the germline V gene (reference sequence).